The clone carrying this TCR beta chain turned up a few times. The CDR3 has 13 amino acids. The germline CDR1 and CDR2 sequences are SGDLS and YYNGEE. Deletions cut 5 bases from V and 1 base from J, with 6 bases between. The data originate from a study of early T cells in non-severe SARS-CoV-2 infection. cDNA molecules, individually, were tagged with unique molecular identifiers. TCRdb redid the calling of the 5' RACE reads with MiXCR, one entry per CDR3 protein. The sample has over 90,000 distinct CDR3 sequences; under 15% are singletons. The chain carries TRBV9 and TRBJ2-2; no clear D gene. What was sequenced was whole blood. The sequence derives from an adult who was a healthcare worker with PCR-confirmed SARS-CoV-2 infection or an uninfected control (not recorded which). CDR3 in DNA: TGTGCCAGCAGTGAACTGAACACCGGGGAGCTGTTTTTT. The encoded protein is CASSELNTGELFF.